The 14 T cell receptor beta chains presented below share a single source sample, sequenced in a study of T cell responses to AZD1222 COVID-19 vaccine. Assay: immunoSEQ multiplex PCR; the TCRdb copy retains only in-frame clones and omits some. The sample holds some 89,000 clones, more than 75% seen once. Material: peripheral blood, obtained on day 0 of AZD1222 vaccination. Every receptor here comes from an adult in good health.

This clone was counted only a few times. CDR3 sequence reads: CASSRTGGNTIYF. The CDR3 coding sequence is TGTGCCAGCAGTCGGACAGGGGGGAACACCATATATTTT. This rearrangement joins TRBV14 to TRBJ1-3, with 10 bases matching TRBD1. J lost 7 bases, V lost 6 bases, and 3 bases had no gene match. This CDR3 region has 13 residues. Germline lookup yields CDR1 SGHDN and CDR2 FVKESK. The full variable domain, with the rest looked up from reference TRBV14 and TRBJ1-3, is EAGVTQFPSHSVIEKGQTVTLRCDPISGHDNLYWYRRVMGKEIKFLLHFVKESKQDESGMPNNRFLAERTGGTYSTLKVQPAELEDSGVYFCASSRTGGNTIYFGEGSWLTVV.

Here the CDR3 reads CASSGGGSPKLFF. Written as DNA, the CDR3 is TGTGCCAGCAGTGGGGGTGGGAGCCCAAAACTGTTTTTT. V gene TRBV27 combines with J gene TRBJ1-4, with D perhaps matching TRBD1 (5 bases). CDR1 is MNHEY, CDR2 SMNVEV, per germline (reference sequence). The CDR3 has 13 amino acids. The V end lost 5 bases, the J end lost 10 bases, and 14 bases lay between the germline ends.

The chain couples TRBV3-1 (or the pseudogene TRBV3-2) to TRBJ1-4, with TRBD1 as a possible D gene (6 bases). The germline V gene has CDR1 LGHDT and CDR2 YNNKEL (reference sequence). CDR3 length: 14 residues. The V gene lost 1 base and the J gene lost 10 bases, with 13 bases spanning the gap. The CDR3 sequence: CASSQGAGVGKLFF. The CDR3 coding sequence is TGTGCCAGCAGCCAAGGGGCAGGGGTGGGAAAACTGTTTTTT.

CDR3 in amino acids: CASSPTEETYEQYF. For the CDR3, the DNA is TGTGCCAGCAGTCCGACAGAGGAGACCTACGAGCAGTACTTC. The rearrangement joins TRBV28 to TRBJ2-7; D may be TRBD1 (5 bases). V was cut by 5 bases and J by 2 bases, with 13 bases left in between. CDR3 length: 14 amino acids. Germline V gene lookup returns CDR1 MDHEN and CDR2 SYDVKM.

The rearrangement uses TRBV27 and TRBJ1-1; D possibly corresponds to TRBD1 (6 bases). CDR3 length: 15 amino acids. Germline CDR1 is MNHEY and CDR2 is SMNVEV (reference sequence). V was clipped by 6 bases and J by 7 bases, with 21 bases between them. CDR3 in amino acids: CASSAGGLKRSEAFF. The CDR3 DNA reads as TGTGCCAGCAGCGCGGGGGGCTTAAAACGGAGTGAAGCTTTCTTT.

This clone was seen more than once but under ten times. V and J are TRBV6-5 and TRBJ2-5; TRBD2 is a possible D gene (6 bases). In germline, CDR1 is MNHEY, CDR2 SVGAGI. The CDR3 is made up of 13 amino acids. The V end was cut by 7 bases, the J end by 0 bases, with 9 bases between. The CDR3 region is CASNGLYQETQYF. In nucleotides, the CDR3 is TGTGCCAGCAACGGACTATACCAAGAGACCCAGTACTTC.

V usage is TRBV6-5 and J usage is TRBJ1-1, with D unresolved. This CDR3 region has 11 residues. Germline V lookup: CDR1 MNHEY, CDR2 SVGAGI. The V end was cut by 7 bases, the J end by 3 bases, with 6 bases between. Written as DNA, the CDR3 is TGTGCCAGCATGGGGTACACTGAAGCTTTCTTT. Its translation: CASMGYTEAFF.

The rearrangement links TRBV30 to TRBJ1-6; 7 nucleotides line up with TRBD1. V lost 3 bases, J lost 10 bases, and 9 bases stayed unmatched. Germline V gene lookup returns CDR1 GTSNPN and CDR2 SVGIG (reference sequence). The CDR3 extends over 14 amino acids. In nucleotides, the CDR3 is TGTGCCTGGAGCGACAGGGTGAGAGGATCACCCCTCCACTTT. This translates into CAWSDRVRGSPLHF. The full variable domain, with the rest looked up from reference TRBV30 and TRBJ1-6, is SQTIHQWPATLVQPVGSPLSLECTVEGTSNPNLYWYRQAAGRGLQLLFYSVGIGQISSEVPQNLSASRPQDRQFILSSKKLLLSDSGFYLCAWSDRVRGSPLHFGNGTRLTVT.

V and J are TRBV6-4 and TRBJ2-2, with a weak D call TRBD2 (6 bases). Germline lookup yields CDR1 MRHNA and CDR2 SNTAGT. V was shortened by 10 bases and J by 6 bases, with 18 bases between the two germline ends. The CDR3 is 14 amino acids. This CDR3 is CATRREDGPGELFF. The CDR3 nucleotides read TGTGCCACCCGAAGGGAGGATGGGCCCGGGGAGCTGTTTTTT.

The V and J genes are TRBV3-1 (or the pseudogene TRBV3-2) and TRBJ1-3, with 8 bases that match TRBD1. CDR1 and CDR2 from the germline V gene are LGHDT and YNNKEL (reference sequence). V gave up 4 bases and J gave up 0 bases; unmatched junction bases: 2. The CDR3 has 15 residues. CDR3 DNA sequence: TGTGCCAGCAGCCGGCAGGGGGCCTCTGGAAACACCATATATTTT. It specifies CASSRQGASGNTIYF.

This chain connects TRBV6-5 to TRBJ2-7, with D perhaps matching TRBD2 (5 bases). The CDR3 sequence is 15 residues long. Trimming took off 1 base at V and 7 bases at J, with 17 bases between the two ends. The V gene's germline CDR1 is MNHEY and CDR2 SVGAGI. The CDR3 here is CASSYYPTPGGEQYF. The CDR3 region has the DNA TGTGCCAGCAGTTACTACCCAACTCCAGGCGGGGAGCAGTACTTC.

V gene TRBV2 combines with J gene TRBJ2-3; D gene uncertain. CDR1 and CDR2 from the germline V gene are SNHLY and FYNNEI. This CDR3 is 15 amino acids long. V was trimmed by 1 base and J by 2 bases, leaving 10 bases between them. The CDR3 DNA is TGTGCCAGCAGTGAAGGACTGGGATCCACAGATACGCAGTATTTT. Its translation is CASSEGLGSTDTQYF.

This chain joins TRBV6-5 and TRBJ2-3; D perhaps matches TRBD1 (5 bases). The germline V and J ends were trimmed by 7 bases and 5 bases, with 16 bases remaining between them. The V gene's germline CDR1 is MNHEY and CDR2 SVGAGI. The CDR3 spans 14 residues. CDR3 coding DNA: TGTGCCAGCAAAGACAGTCTCTTAAGAGATACGCAGTATTTT. Its protein is CASKDSLLRDTQYF.

This clone was detected only once. J is TRBJ2-1 and V is TRBV30; 10 positions match TRBD2. CDR1 GTSNPN and CDR2 SVGIG come from the germline V gene (reference sequence). The ends lost 2 bases at V and 6 bases at J; junction bases unmatched: 7. The CDR3 sequence is 15 residues long. The DNA of the CDR3 is TGTGCCTGGAGTCGGGGCCTAGCGGGGGCCAATGAGCAGTTCTTC. This encodes CAWSRGLAGANEQFF.